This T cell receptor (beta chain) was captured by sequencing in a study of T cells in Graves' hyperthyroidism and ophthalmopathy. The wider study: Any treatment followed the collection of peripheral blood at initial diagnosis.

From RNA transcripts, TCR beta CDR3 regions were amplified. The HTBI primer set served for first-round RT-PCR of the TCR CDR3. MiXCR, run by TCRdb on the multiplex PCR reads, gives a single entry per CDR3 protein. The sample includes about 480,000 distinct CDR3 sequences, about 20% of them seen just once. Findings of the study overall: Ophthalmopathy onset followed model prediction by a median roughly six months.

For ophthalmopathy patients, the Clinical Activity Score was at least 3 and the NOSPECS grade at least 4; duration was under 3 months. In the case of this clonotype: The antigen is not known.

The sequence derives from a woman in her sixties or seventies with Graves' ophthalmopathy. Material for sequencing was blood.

The CDR3 nucleotides are TGTGCCAGCAGCTTCAGCGGGTACTCCTACGAGCAGTACTTC. Protein sequence: CASSFSGYSYEQYF. The genes are TRBV5-6 and TRBJ2-7, with a possible D match to TRBD2 (6 bases). The CDR3 extends over 14 amino acids. The germline CDR1 and CDR2 sequences are SGHDT and YYEEEE. V lost 2 bases and J 0 bases, leaving 9 bases between the germline ends.